Below, 2 T cell receptor beta chains from the same sample are listed, as sequenced in a study of T cell repertoires in cytomegalovirus infection. A single record per CDR3 protein comes from TCRdb applying MiXCR to the reads. The sample holds just under 300,000 distinct CDR3 sequences, 9.6% seen once. The sequencing sample was made of PBMCs. The receptors derive from a human donor in good health (CMV status not recorded). Some clones in this sample may be carry-over from other donors' samples.

This clonotype was counted many times. The chain carries TRBV6-5 and TRBJ1-1; D possibly corresponds to TRBD1 (5 bases). The V gene's germline CDR1 is MNHEY and CDR2 SVGAGI. V was trimmed by 1 base and J by 0 bases, leaving 9 bases between them. The CDR3 runs 15 residues. Here the CDR3 reads CASSYFREMNTEAFF. DNA for the CDR3: TGTGCCAGCAGTTACTTCAGGGAGATGAACACTGAAGCTTTCTTT.

This clonotype appeared many times. V usage is TRBV20-1 and J usage is TRBJ2-4, with D perhaps TRBD1 (6 bases). V was trimmed by 6 bases and J by 6 bases, leaving 15 bases between them. The CDR3 totals 13 residues. Germline V gene data show CDR1 as DFQATT and CDR2 as SNEGSKA (reference sequence). This chain's CDR3 is CSAANRETNIQYF. CDR3 nucleotides: TGCAGTGCGGCCAACAGGGAGACAAACATTCAGTACTTC.